Following are 22 T cell receptor beta chains from one sample sequenced in a study of blood T cell repertoires in COVID-19. Here immunoSEQ multiplex PCR was the method, and the copy in TCRdb shows in-frame clones only, minus some. This table holds some 96,000 clones, just under 85% found once. Material for sequencing was peripheral blood. Every receptor here comes from a man aged 50-59 years with active or convalescent COVID-19.

In this sample, this clone turned up a few times. The chain carries TRBV3-1 (or the pseudogene TRBV3-2) and TRBJ1-2; D may be TRBD1 (5 bases). Trimming removed 2 bases at V and 8 bases at J, with 24 bases between. The V gene's germline CDR1 is LGHDT and CDR2 YNNKEL (reference sequence). This CDR3 is 17 amino acids long. The chain's CDR3 is CASSQRGEGIKSRGYTF. In DNA form, the CDR3 reads TGTGCCAGCAGCCAAAGAGGGGAGGGAATAAAATCGAGGGGCTACACCTTC.

This chain joins TRBV28 and TRBJ2-7; D perhaps matches TRBD2 (6 bases). The germline V and J ends were trimmed by 9 bases and 2 bases, with 14 bases remaining between them. The CDR3 spans 13 residues. Looked up from germline, CDR1 is MDHEN and CDR2 is SYDVKM. The CDR3: CARIKWGAYEQYF. In DNA form, the CDR3 reads TGTGCCAGGATCAAGTGGGGGGCCTACGAGCAGTACTTC.

The J gene is TRBJ2-3, the V gene TRBV5-1, with TRBD2 matching over 9 bases. The CDR3 is 19 amino acids. The V gene end was trimmed by 0 bases and the J gene end by 1 base; junction bases not matched to a gene: 12. CDR1 and CDR2 from the germline V gene are SGHRS and YFSETQ. CDR3 protein: CASSLAGVAGAAGTDTQYF. As DNA, the CDR3 is TGCGCCAGCAGCTTGGCCGGAGTAGCGGGAGCTGCGGGCACAGATACGCAGTATTTT.

This clone appeared once. The genes are TRBV9 and TRBJ2-1; perhaps TRBD2 as D (5 bases). Germline values: CDR1 SGDLS, CDR2 YYNGEE. V was shortened by 0 bases and J by 6 bases, with 16 bases between the two germline ends. CDR3 length: 16 residues. CDR3 DNA: TGTGCCAGCAGCGTAGTTTCCCCTAGCAGGTTCAATGAGCAGTTCTTC. Amino acids: CASSVVSPSRFNEQFF.

The chain has TRBV19 and TRBJ2-1, with TRBD2 identical over 14 bases. Per germline, CDR1 LNHDA and CDR2 SQIVND (reference sequence). J lost 9 bases, V lost 7 bases, and 23 bases had no gene match. CDR3 size: 20 residues. CDR3 in amino acids: CASTSPRGTSGSHPSLEQFF. The CDR3 nucleotides read TGTGCCAGTACTTCTCCGAGGGGGACTAGCGGGAGCCACCCATCCCTTGAGCAGTTCTTC. The full variable domain, rest sourced from reference TRBV19 and TRBJ2-1, is DGGITQSPKYLFRKEGQNVTLSCEQNLNHDAMYWYRQDPGQGLRLIYYSQIVNDFQKGDIAEGYSVSREKKESFPLTVTSAQKNPTAFYLCASTSPRGTSGSHPSLEQFFGPGTRLTVL.

The rearrangement links TRBV5-4 to TRBJ1-2; TRBD1 matches at 11 bases. V lost 4 bases to trimming and J lost 6 bases; unmatched junction nucleotides: 11. CDR1 and CDR2 (germline): SGHNT, YYREEE (reference sequence). The CDR3 loop spans 16 amino acids. CDR3 loop: CASSLDLGQGAHGYTF. The CDR3 DNA reads as TGTGCCAGCAGCCTGGACCTAGGACAGGGGGCGCATGGCTACACCTTC.

This CDR3 reads CASSSPSGVGANVLTF. CDR3 nucleotides: TGTGCCAGCAGTTCCCCCTCGGGGGTAGGGGCCAACGTCCTGACTTTC. The rearrangement links TRBV28 to TRBJ2-6; possibly TRBD2 for D (6 bases). V lost 4 bases, J lost 4 bases, and 14 bases lay in between. The CDR3 length is 16 residues. The germline V gene has CDR1 MDHEN and CDR2 SYDVKM.

The chain combines TRBV4-1 with TRBJ1-4; TRBD1 might be the D (5 bases). Germline loops: CDR1 MGHRA, CDR2 YSYEKL. This CDR3 is built from 16 residues. V lost 0 bases and J 8 bases, leaving 16 bases between the germline ends. In DNA form, the CDR3 reads TGCGCCAGCAGCCAAGAAAGTGGACAAGCGTACGAAAAACTGTTTTTT. This encodes CASSQESGQAYEKLFF.

This chain connects TRBV3-1 (or the pseudogene TRBV3-2) to TRBJ2-7, with D unclear. V was shortened by 5 bases and J by 0 bases, with 5 bases between the two germline ends. Germline assignment: CDR1 LGHDT and CDR2 YNNKEL (reference sequence). The CDR3 has 12 amino acids. The CDR3 spells CASSASSYEQYF. The DNA for the CDR3 is TGTGCCAGCAGCGCCAGCTCCTACGAGCAGTACTTC.

This clone has a single count. CDR3 DNA: TGCGCCAGCAGCTTAACCGGGACTAGCTTTGTCAATGAGCAGTTCTTC. Translating it yields CASSLTGTSFVNEQFF. The V gene is TRBV5-1, the J gene TRBJ2-1; TRBD2 matches at 9 bases. Losses at the gene ends were 2 bases for V and 6 bases for J; bases not matched to a gene: 9. This CDR3 comprises 16 residues. From germline, CDR1 is SGHRS and CDR2 YFSETQ.

This sequence joins TRBV28 and TRBJ2-5, with D tentatively TRBD2 (7 bases). In germline, CDR1 is MDHEN, CDR2 SYDVKM. V lost 6 bases to trimming and J lost 6 bases, with 17 bases between them. This CDR3 region has 14 residues. The CDR3 is CASSLTGGAKTQYF. DNA for the CDR3: TGTGCCAGCAGCTTGACGGGGGGCGCGAAGACCCAGTACTTC.

The chain couples TRBV15 to TRBJ1-2; TRBD1 aligns across 7 bases. Trimming removed 0 bases from V and 7 bases from J; junction bases left unmatched: 5. The CDR3 loop spans 14 amino acids. CDR1 LNHNV and CDR2 YYDKDF come from the germline V gene (reference sequence). CDR3 sequence: CATSRDKGAGGYTF. In nucleotides, the CDR3 is TGTGCCACCAGCAGAGATAAGGGGGCTGGTGGCTACACCTTC.

The rearrangement joins TRBV5-1 to TRBJ1-1, with a weak D call TRBD1 (5 bases). CDR1 and CDR2 (germline): SGHRS, YFSETQ. The CDR3 sequence is 13 residues long. The V gene lost 3 bases and the J gene lost 4 bases, with 10 bases spanning the gap. The CDR3 loop is CASSSRDSTEAFF. The DNA for the CDR3 is TGCGCCAGCAGCTCCCGAGACAGCACTGAAGCTTTCTTT.

J is TRBJ2-7 and V is TRBV4-1, with D maybe TRBD2 (5 bases). The germline V and J ends were trimmed by 3 bases and 2 bases, with 20 bases remaining between them. This CDR3 comprises 17 residues. Germline-derived CDR1 and CDR2 are MGHRA and YSYEKL. Here the CDR3 DNA reads TGCGCCAGCAGCCACCACGTCGGAGGCTCTTTCACCTACGAGCAGTACTTC. Translating gives CASSHHVGGSFTYEQYF.

There are a few counts of this clone. V is TRBV28 and J is TRBJ1-1; D not resolved. With 3 bases removed from V and 1 base from J, the gap between germline ends came to 6 bases. CDR3 length equals 13 residues. CDR1 is MDHEN and CDR2 is SYDVKM in the germline V gene. This chain's CDR3 is CASSFSGNTEAFF. CDR3 DNA sequence: TGTGCCAGCAGTTTCAGCGGGAACACTGAAGCTTTCTTT. The variable domain in full, completed from reference TRBV28 and TRBJ1-1, reads DVKVTQSSRYLVKRTGEKVFLECVQDMDHENMFWYRQDPGLGLRLIYFSYDVKMKEKGDIPEGYSVSREKKERFSLILESASTNQTSMYLCASSFSGNTEAFFGQGTRLTVV.

The chain uses TRBV18 and TRBJ2-7; D gene ambiguous. Deletions cut 2 bases from V and 7 bases from J, with 9 bases between. The CDR3 contains 12 residues. Germline loops: CDR1 KGHSH, CDR2 LQKENI. This CDR3 reads CASSPGSGEQYF. The CDR3 region has the DNA TGTGCCAGCTCACCAGGGTCCGGGGAGCAGTACTTC.

The chain has TRBV24-1 and TRBJ2-1; 9 bases are a match to TRBD2. CDR3 length: 15 amino acids. Trimming removed 3 bases from V and 5 bases from J; junction bases left unmatched: 4. Germline V CDR1 and CDR2: KGHDR, SFDVKD. CDR3 region: CATSDVGGRDNEQFF. As DNA, the CDR3 is TGTGCCACCAGTGATGTCGGCGGGAGGGACAATGAGCAGTTCTTC.

The chain uses TRBV2 and TRBJ1-1; tentative D call: TRBD1 (5 bases). The V and J ends lost 1 base and 0 bases respectively, with 9 bases between them. CDR3 size: 15 residues. Germline CDR1 reads SNHLY; CDR2 reads FYNNEI. CDR3 in DNA: TGTGCCAGCAGTGAAGGCGGGGGGGTGAACACTGAAGCTTTCTTT. This translates into CASSEGGGVNTEAFF.

The V gene is TRBV27, the J gene TRBJ1-1, with TRBD1 matching over 9 bases. The germline V gene has CDR1 MNHEY and CDR2 SMNVEV (reference sequence). V lost 5 bases and J lost 7; bases outside the gene matches: 8. This CDR3 has 14 amino acids. CDR3 amino acids: CASSPTGGDLEAFF. The CDR3 DNA reads as TGTGCCAGCAGTCCGACAGGGGGTGATCTTGAAGCTTTCTTT.

V usage is TRBV27 and J usage is TRBJ1-1; the D gene is possibly TRBD1 (6 bases). The ends were cut back, 2 bases at V and 6 bases at J, with 16 bases in the middle. Germline CDR1 and CDR2: MNHEY and SMNVEV (reference sequence). CDR3 size: 15 residues. The CDR3 here is CASSLGAGAIAEAFF. CDR3 bases: TGTGCCAGCAGTTTAGGGGCAGGGGCGATCGCTGAAGCTTTCTTT.

V gene TRBV11-2 combines with J gene TRBJ2-1; 13 bases line up with TRBD2. Germline CDR1 SGHAT, CDR2 FQNNGV. The CDR3 length is 17 residues. V dropped 4 bases and J dropped 5; count of bases not matched to a gene: 8. CDR3 nucleotides: TGTGCCAGCAGCTCACAGACTAGCGGGAGGCTGAACAATGAGCAGTTCTTC. This codes for CASSSQTSGRLNNEQFF.

The rearrangement links TRBV5-4 to TRBJ1-4, with D tentatively TRBD1 (6 bases). Germline CDR1 is SGHNT and CDR2 is YYREEE (reference sequence). This CDR3 spans 16 amino acids. V dropped 4 bases and J dropped 0 bases, with 13 bases sitting between them. CDR3 residues: CASSPGDATTNEKLFF. CDR3 DNA: TGTGCCAGCAGCCCAGGGGACGCCACAACTAATGAAAAACTGTTTTTT.